The clone carrying this T cell receptor beta chain was observed a handful of times. Germline V lookup: CDR1 LNHDA, CDR2 SQIVND (reference sequence). V lost 2 bases and J lost 5, with 10 bases in between. CDR3 size: 14 residues. Original data processing: Amplified reference gene primers provided the basis for estimating nucleated cell counts. The method was immunoSEQ multiplex PCR; TCRdb's version includes in-frame clones alone and lacks a portion of them. That table is the source of V, J and clone size, and D and trimming were worked out from the DNA. The table has roughly 240,000 clones, roughly 84% seen once. This specimen belongs to a study of blood T cell repertoires in COVID-19. Across the whole study: Researchers got acute and convalescent COVID-19 samples from the United States, Italy and Spain. PBMCs, B-cell-depleted T cells, or T cells were the source of the cDNA or gDNA that made up the material.

Sequenced: peripheral blood. This TCR was sampled from a man between 35 and 55 years old who had recovered from COVID-19. This sequence joins TRBV19 and TRBJ1-5; a weak D match, TRBD1 (5 bases). The CDR3 spells CASSIRSRDQPQHF. Written as DNA, the CDR3 is TGTGCCAGTAGTATAAGGTCCAGGGATCAGCCCCAGCATTTT.